This T cell receptor (beta chain) was obtained from a study of CD8+ T cells in alopecia areata (dated by TCRdb to 2017 to 2018). Study-wide context: The treated patients, all with moderate-to-severe alopecia areata, were enrolled in an open-label pilot trial of oral tofacitinib given at 5 to 10 mg twice daily. Scalp tissue and sorted CD4+ and CD8+ peripheral blood T cells from patchy and totalis/universalis alopecia areata patients and from healthy controls were covered by human TCRbeta sequencing. Patients stayed on tofacitinib for 6 to 18 months and then had 6 months of follow-up off drug so that delayed response and recurrence could be assessed. Clonality in the scalp was compared among normal scalp (n=4), patchy alopecia areata scalp (n=8), and alopecia totalis/universalis scalp (n=8). Biopsies were taken from tofacitinib-treated patients at baseline and again at 4 and 24 weeks into treatment, and several of those patients also had a later scalp biopsy. RNA was obtained with the PAXgene miRNA kit for fixed scalp, the miRNeasy kit for PBMCs, and the RNeasy kit for mouse skin. To study T cell clonal expansion in alopecia areata, the researchers applied high-throughput TCRbeta sequencing to both the C3H/HeJ mouse model and human patients. TCRbeta CDR3 regions were amplified by immunoSEQ multiplex PCR with 35 Vbeta forward and 13 Jbeta reverse primers.

To note about this clone: Its antigen remains undetermined. Base qualities are not provided; no much larger clone lies one nucleotide away.

To prepare the library, the immunoSEQ multiplex PCR assay was applied. To provide template for TCR sequencing, every sample had RNA extracted and reverse transcribed into cDNA. First-strand cDNA was synthesized with SuperScript III using a 2:1 mix of oligo-dT and random hexamers. A synthetic immune receptor repertoire was used to measure amplification bias, and any remaining bias was corrected computationally. For the original study's pipeline: Raw reads were preprocessed to remove errors, and CDR3 was defined by IMGT conventions from the conserved cysteine to phenylalanine. Clonality was computed by normalizing Shannon entropy by log2 of the number of productive unique TCRs and subtracting the result from 1. CD4 or CD8 identity of scalp clones was inferred by cross-referencing scalp TCRbeta sequences with sorted blood CD4 and CD8 repertoires. TCRdb provides this immuneACCESS table in a form limited to in-frame rearrangements. Some clones are lacking; in checked studies, under half of them reflect an unresolved V gene, and why the rest are absent is not known. V, J and clone size reflect that table, while D and trimming were determined from the DNA. Present in this sample are 170,000 or so clones, 50% to 70% of which were seen just once. 1.7% of the sample comes from the top ten.

The germline V gene encodes CDR1 SGHDT and CDR2 YYEEEE. CDR3 length: 14 amino acids, cysteine to phenylalanine. The retained sequence is limited to the CDR3, 42 bases, with the frame set at the first base. At the junction V is shortened by 0 bases and J by 2 bases, with 9 bases in between. The sample's time point label, decoded: baseline before oral tofacitinib. From alopecia areata patients, peripheral blood was collected along with lesional scalp punch biopsies. After PBMCs were isolated by density centrifugation and stained for CD3, CD4 and CD8, a FACSAria was used to sort CD4+ and CD8+ T cells. What the work shows at the level of the full study, not this receptor alone: Scalp TCR repertoire analysis is complicated because resident alphabeta T cells in normal human skin are also sequenced, whereas mouse skin is dominated by gammadelta T cells. Compared with mice, TCR sequences shared between patients were less clear, possibly partly because of HLA diversity across the patient population. Higher clonality and more expanded CD8+ clones were observed in lesional scalp than in normal scalp, particularly in alopecia totalis/universalis, a finding suggestive of antigenic drive.

The input for sequencing was CD4+ T cells sorted from blood, taken at week 0. This chain joins TRBV5-6 to TRBJ2-7; no D segment can be confidently identified. The TCR was taken from a human donor with alopecia areata. The DNA sequence follows: TGTGCCAGCAGCTTGGCCCTGGCGACCTACGAGCAGTACTTC. Its protein reads: CASSLALATYEQYF.